These 23 T cell receptor beta chains were all obtained from the same sample, sequenced in a study of cytotoxic CD8 clonotypes in ibrutinib-treated CLL (TCRdb year 2021). The library was built by means of the immunoSEQ multiplex PCR assay. TCRdb stores this immuneACCESS table with in-frame sequences only. Part of the clones is absent; in the studies checked, under half of the shortfall reflects unresolved V genes, and no reason is known for the rest. This sample holds roughly 45,000 clones; 65% were observed only once. About a fifth of the sample rests with the top ten. The time point label corresponds to: 20 to 30 months on ibrutinib. The material was PBMCs, obtained after 24 months of ibrutinib treatment. Source of these receptors: a human donor with chronic lymphocytic leukemia.

The chain uses TRBV7-8 and TRBJ1-5; D might be TRBD1 (6 bases). This CDR3 is 14 amino acids long. Germline lookup yields CDR1 SGHVS and CDR2 FQNEAQ. Trimming took off 1 base at V and 6 bases at J, with 10 bases between the two ends. The CDR3 protein is CASSLVGASQPQHF. The CDR3 DNA reads as TGTGCCAGCAGCTTAGTGGGGGCCTCTCAGCCCCAGCATTTT.

J is TRBJ2-1 and V is TRBV2; no firm D call. CDR1 is SNHLY and CDR2 is FYNNEI in the germline V gene. V lost 8 bases, J lost 10 bases, and 12 bases lay in between. The CDR3 loop spans 11 amino acids. CDR3 region: CASQGVREQFF. The CDR3 DNA reads as TGTGCCAGCCAAGGAGTCAGGGAGCAGTTCTTC.

This clone has just a few counts. This sequence joins TRBV27 and TRBJ1-6; D is unresolved. The CDR3 length is 14 residues. V lost 3 bases and J 6 bases, leaving 9 bases between the germline ends. Looked up from germline, CDR1 is MNHEY and CDR2 is SMNVEV (reference sequence). This CDR3 reads CASSFSVGNSPLHF. DNA for the CDR3: TGTGCCAGCAGTTTCAGTGTGGGTAATTCACCCCTCCACTTT.

The CDR3 DNA reads as TGTGCCAGCTCACCACCGACAGGGATCGGTGGCTACACCTTC. It translates to CASSPPTGIGGYTF. The genes are TRBV18 and TRBJ1-2, with 7 positions matching TRBD1. V shed 0 bases and J 7 bases; nucleotides not matched to a gene: 5. Germline CDR1 KGHSH, CDR2 LQKENI. The CDR3 totals 14 residues.

The genes are TRBV28 and TRBJ2-6; TRBD2 matches at 13 bases. The germline V gene has CDR1 MDHEN and CDR2 SYDVKM. This CDR3 has 17 amino acids. The trim removed 5 bases at V and 10 bases at J, leaving 11 bases unmatched. In nucleotides, the CDR3 is TGTGCCAGCAGTCCCCGAACTAGCGGGAGGGCCAAGAACGTCCTGACTTTC. It specifies CASSPRTSGRAKNVLTF.

This clone was found a few times. The chain has TRBV9 and TRBJ2-5, with TRBD2 matching over 11 bases. This CDR3 is built from 16 residues. CDR1 SGDLS and CDR2 YYNGEE come from the germline V gene. Germline trimming cut 0 bases from V and 4 bases from J; bases unmatched to any gene: 5. CDR3 region: CASSVGTSGLGETQYF. CDR3 nucleotide sequence: TGTGCCAGCAGCGTAGGGACTAGCGGGTTGGGAGAGACCCAGTACTTC.

The genes are TRBV5-6 and TRBJ2-3; D remains unclear. Germline V gives CDR1 SGHDT, CDR2 YYEEEE. The germline V and J ends were trimmed by 6 bases and 0 bases, with 11 bases remaining between them. This CDR3 contains 14 residues. CDR3 in DNA: TGTGCCAGCATGGAAGGGAAGAGCACAGATACGCAGTATTTT. This codes for CASMEGKSTDTQYF.

This sequence joins TRBV7-2 and TRBJ2-7; a possible D gene is TRBD2 (6 bases). Germline V lookup: CDR1 SGHTA, CDR2 FQGNSA. Trimming took 5 bases from V and 3 from J, leaving 11 bases between them. There are 13 residues in the CDR3. CDR3 in amino acids: CASSQAGFYEQYF. CDR3 DNA: TGTGCCAGCAGCCAAGCGGGTTTCTACGAGCAGTACTTC.

The V gene is TRBV7-3, the J gene TRBJ2-5; TRBD2 matches 9 bases. V shed 1 base and J 1 base; nucleotides not matched to a gene: 13. Germline lookup yields CDR1 SGHTA and CDR2 FQGTGA. The CDR3 extends over 19 amino acids. The CDR3 nucleotides are TGTGCCAGCAGCTTAAGAGGCCCCACTAGCGGGCAGATCCAAGAGACCCAGTACTTC. Translation gives CASSLRGPTSGQIQETQYF.

This clone was counted only a few times. The rearrangement links TRBV5-1 to TRBJ2-1; D gene ambiguous. Per the germline V gene, CDR1 is SGHRS and CDR2 is YFSETQ. The V and J ends lost 2 bases and 5 bases respectively, with 17 bases between them. CDR3 size: 16 residues. CDR3 sequence: CASSFRLASANNEQFF. In DNA form, the CDR3 reads TGCGCCAGCAGCTTCCGACTGGCTAGTGCCAACAATGAGCAGTTCTTC.

The chain couples TRBV2 to TRBJ1-2; D call uncertain. V gave up 2 bases and J gave up 3 bases, with 4 bases separating them. CDR1 and CDR2 from the germline V gene are SNHLY and FYNNEI. This CDR3 spans 12 amino acids. CDR3 DNA: TGTGCCAGCAGTGAATCCTACTATGGCTACACCTTC. The encoded protein is CASSESYYGYTF.

This clone occurred once. The chain combines TRBV21-1 with TRBJ1-2. TRBV21-1 has pseudogene status. The CDR3 extends over 11 amino acids. The CDR3 DNA reads TGTGCCAGCGAGGCTAACTATGGCTACACCTTC. It codes for CASEANYGYTF.

This clone was seen a single time. V usage is TRBV6-1 and J usage is TRBJ2-3; no firm D call. In germline, CDR1 is MNHNS, CDR2 SASEGT. The CDR3 is 12 amino acids. The V and J ends lost 7 bases and 4 bases respectively, with 9 bases between them. The DNA of the CDR3 is TGTGCCAGCACCCTCTTCGCAGATACGCAGTATTTT. Its translation is CASTLFADTQYF.

This sequence joins TRBV11-3 and TRBJ2-7; 11 bases agree with TRBD1. Germline CDR1 SGHNT, CDR2 YENEEA. Germline trimming cut 2 bases from V and 6 bases from J; bases unmatched to any gene: 3. The CDR3 is 14 residues long. CDR3 in amino acids: CASSLTGTGGEQYF. CDR3 coding DNA: TGTGCCAGCAGCTTAACCGGGACAGGGGGCGAGCAGTACTTC.

The J gene is TRBJ1-5, the V gene TRBV11-2; D may be TRBD1 (5 bases). Trimming removed 2 bases at V and 7 bases at J, with 12 bases between. CDR1 and CDR2 (germline): SGHAT, FQNNGV. This CDR3 comprises 14 residues. This chain's CDR3 is CASSLLGVGQPQHF. CDR3 bases: TGTGCCAGCAGCTTATTAGGGGTTGGCCAGCCCCAGCATTTT.

The chain recombines TRBV9 with TRBJ2-1, with 10 bases matching TRBD2. Germline lookup yields CDR1 SGDLS and CDR2 YYNGEE. Germline trimming cut 2 bases from V and 0 bases from J; bases unmatched to any gene: 2. This CDR3 has 16 amino acids. CDR3 coding DNA: TGTGCCAGCAGCGTGGTAGCGGGGGGCTCCTACAATGAGCAGTTCTTC. This sequence encodes CASSVVAGGSYNEQFF. Drawing the rest from reference TRBV9 and TRBJ2-1, the complete variable domain is DSGVTQTPKHLITATGQRVTLRCSPRSGDLSVYWYQQSLDQGLQFLIQYYNGEERAKGNILERFSAQQFPDLHSELNLSSLELGDSALYFCASSVVAGGSYNEQFFGPGTRLTVL.

This clone was detected ten times or more. V and J are TRBV29-1 and TRBJ1-2, with D perhaps matching TRBD1 (6 bases). With 1 base removed from V and 7 bases from J, the gap between germline ends came to 7 bases. The germline CDR1 and CDR2 sequences are SQVTM and ANQGSEA. This CDR3 contains 11 residues. CDR3 protein: CSVEGGGGYTF. The CDR3 DNA follows: TGCAGCGTTGAAGGAGGGGGTGGCTACACCTTC.

The chain is built from TRBV28 and TRBJ1-1; D is unresolved. The CDR3 is made up of 14 amino acids. Germline V CDR1 and CDR2: MDHEN, SYDVKM. V lost 5 bases to trimming and J lost 3 bases, with 13 bases between them. CDR3 in DNA: TGTGCCAGCAGTCCCCCCCGGGCGTACACTGAAGCTTTCTTT. This sequence encodes CASSPPRAYTEAFF.

The rearrangement joins TRBV5-1 to TRBJ2-7, with D tentatively TRBD1 (7 bases). V was shortened by 2 bases and J by 3 bases, with 12 bases between the two germline ends. Germline V gene data show CDR1 as SGHRS and CDR2 as YFSETQ. CDR3 length: 14 amino acids. In DNA, the CDR3 is TGCGCCAGCAGCTTAATTCAGGGGGGCTACGAGCAGTACTTC. It is translated as CASSLIQGGYEQYF.

This chain joins TRBV5-1 and TRBJ2-7, with 7 bases lining up with TRBD1. Germline V gene data show CDR1 as SGHRS and CDR2 as YFSETQ. After removal of 3 bases from V and 2 bases from J, the junction contained 8 bases not matched to a gene. This CDR3 has 15 amino acids. For the CDR3, the DNA is TGCGCCAGCAGCTGGAGGACAGGATCTGCCTACGAGCAGTACTTC. Protein product: CASSWRTGSAYEQYF.

The chain couples TRBV2 to TRBJ1-2; D is uncertain. The V gene lost 4 bases and the J gene lost 4 bases, with 13 bases spanning the gap. The CDR3 has 14 amino acids. In germline, CDR1 is SNHLY, CDR2 FYNNEI. The CDR3 DNA follows: TGTGCCAGCAGTGGGCAGAGTCAGAGCTATGGCTACACCTTC. This gives the protein CASSGQSQSYGYTF.

The V and J genes are TRBV7-2 and TRBJ2-4; D possibly corresponds to TRBD1 (7 bases). Trimming took off 8 bases at V and 4 bases at J, with 12 bases between the two ends. CDR3 size: 13 residues. Germline V gives CDR1 SGHTA, CDR2 FQGNSA. The CDR3 nucleotides read TGTGCCAGCGCCTCAGGGGGGAAAAACATTCAGTACTTC. This codes for CASASGGKNIQYF.

This clone was counted between two and nine times. V is TRBV5-6 and J is TRBJ2-7; D remains ambiguous. The CDR3 has 13 amino acids. Germline V gene data show CDR1 as SGHDT and CDR2 as YYEEEE. Trimming left V 2 bases short and J 4 bases short, with 10 bases between. The CDR3, as DNA: TGTGCCAGCAGCTTTCGACCGCGATACGAGCAGTACTTC. As protein: CASSFRPRYEQYF.